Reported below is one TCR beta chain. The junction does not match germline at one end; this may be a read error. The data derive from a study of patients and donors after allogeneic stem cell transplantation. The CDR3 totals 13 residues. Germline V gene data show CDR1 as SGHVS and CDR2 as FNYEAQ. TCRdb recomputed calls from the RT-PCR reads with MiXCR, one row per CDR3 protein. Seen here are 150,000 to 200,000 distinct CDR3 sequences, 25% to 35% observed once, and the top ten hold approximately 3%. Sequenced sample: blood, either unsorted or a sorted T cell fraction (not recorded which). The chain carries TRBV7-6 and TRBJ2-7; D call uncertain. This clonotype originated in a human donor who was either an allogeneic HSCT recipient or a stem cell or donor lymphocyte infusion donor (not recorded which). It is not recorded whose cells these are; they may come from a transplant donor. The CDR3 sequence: CASSSISSSEQYF. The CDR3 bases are TGTGCCAGCAGCTCAATTTCTTCCTCCGAGCAGTACTTC.